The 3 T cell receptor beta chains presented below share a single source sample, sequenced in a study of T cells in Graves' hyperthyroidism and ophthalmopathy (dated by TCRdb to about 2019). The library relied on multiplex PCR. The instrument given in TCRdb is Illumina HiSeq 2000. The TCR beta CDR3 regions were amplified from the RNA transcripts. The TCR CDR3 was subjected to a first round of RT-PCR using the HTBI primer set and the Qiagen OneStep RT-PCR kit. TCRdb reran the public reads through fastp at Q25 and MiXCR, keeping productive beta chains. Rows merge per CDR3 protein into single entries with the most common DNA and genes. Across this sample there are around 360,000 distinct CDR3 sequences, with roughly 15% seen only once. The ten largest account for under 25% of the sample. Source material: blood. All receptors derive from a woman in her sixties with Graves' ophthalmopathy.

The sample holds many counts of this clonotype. CDR3 in DNA: TGTGCCAGCAGCTCCTCGGCGAGCTCCTACAATGAGCAGTTCTTC. Protein: CASSSSASSYNEQFF. The V and J genes are TRBV7-3 and TRBJ2-1; D uncertain. The CDR3 has 15 amino acids. V dropped 4 bases and J dropped 0 bases, with 10 bases sitting between them. The germline V gene has CDR1 SGHTA and CDR2 FQGTGA.

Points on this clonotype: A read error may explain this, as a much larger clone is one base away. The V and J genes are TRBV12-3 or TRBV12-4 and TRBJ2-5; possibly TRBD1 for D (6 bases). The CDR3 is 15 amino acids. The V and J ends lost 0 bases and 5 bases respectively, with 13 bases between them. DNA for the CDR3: TGTGCCAGCAGTTTAGCCGCGCCAGGGGAGGAGACCCAGTACTTC. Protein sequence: CASSLAAPGEETQYF.

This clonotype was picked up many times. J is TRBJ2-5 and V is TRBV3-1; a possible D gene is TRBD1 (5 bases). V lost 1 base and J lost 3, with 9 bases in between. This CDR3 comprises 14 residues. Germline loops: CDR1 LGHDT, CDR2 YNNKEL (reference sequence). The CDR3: CASSQGTQKETQYF. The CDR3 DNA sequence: TGTGCCAGCAGCCAAGGGACACAAAAAGAGACCCAGTACTTC.